Listed here are 16 T cell receptor beta chains from one sample, sequenced in a study of T cells in Graves' hyperthyroidism and ophthalmopathy. Researchers amplified the TCR beta CDR3 regions from RNA transcripts. Using the HTBI primer set, a first-round RT-PCR was run on the TCR CDR3. One entry per CDR3 protein, called by TCRdb with MiXCR from the multiplex PCR reads. The sample has some 360,000 distinct CDR3 sequences, 15% to 20% seen once; the top ten hold roughly 15%. The sample consisted of blood. Every receptor here comes from a woman aged 40-49 years with Graves' ophthalmopathy.

In this sample, this clonotype turned up many times. The CDR3 spells CASSSGSPLEAFF. The CDR3, as DNA: TGTGCCAGCAGCTCCGGGTCACCGCTTGAAGCTTTCTTT. The V and J genes are TRBV7-9 and TRBJ1-1; no clear D. V lost 4 bases and J 7 bases, leaving 13 bases between the germline ends. CDR1 and CDR2 (germline): SEHNR, FQNEAQ (reference sequence). This CDR3 contains 13 residues.

This clonotype was seen at least ten times. The chain couples TRBV12-3 or TRBV12-4 to TRBJ2-2; TRBD2 is a possible D gene (6 bases). Trimming shortened V by 1 base and J by 5 bases, and 11 bases separated the two germline ends. CDR3 size: 15 residues. CDR3 sequence (DNA): TGTGCCAGCAGTTTAGTGGGGGAGGAGACCGGGGAGCTGTTTTTT. It yields the protein CASSLVGEETGELFF.

This clonotype was seen repeatedly, ten times or more. The gene calls are TRBV28 and TRBJ1-5, with D perhaps TRBD1 (6 bases). The CDR3 is made up of 14 amino acids. CDR1 is MDHEN, CDR2 SYDVKM, per germline. The V and J ends lost 1 base and 2 bases respectively, with 6 bases between them. The CDR3 spells CASSLSGGNQPQHF. CDR3 in DNA: TGTGCCAGCAGTTTATCAGGGGGCAATCAGCCCCAGCATTTT.

This clonotype was seen at least ten times. The rearrangement uses TRBV27 and TRBJ1-5; D is perhaps TRBD1 (5 bases). V lost 6 bases, J lost 3 bases, and 24 bases lay in between. The CDR3 loop spans 18 amino acids. Per the germline V gene, CDR1 is MNHEY and CDR2 is SMNVEV (reference sequence). CDR3 amino acids: CASRSPPRSGRNNQPQHF. The CDR3 DNA follows: TGTGCCAGCAGGTCCCCACCTCGCTCAGGGAGGAACAATCAGCCCCAGCATTTT.

This clonotype was found a few times. CDR3 nucleotide sequence: TGTGCCAGCTCACCACAGGGGGGAACCTACGAGCAGTACTTC. It encodes CASSPQGGTYEQYF. This chain joins TRBV18 and TRBJ2-7, with D perhaps being TRBD1 or TRBD2 (6 bases each). Germline values: CDR1 KGHSH, CDR2 LQKENI. CDR3 size: 14 residues. V lost 1 base to trimming and J lost 2 bases, with 9 bases between them.

This chain uses TRBV28 with TRBJ2-6; TRBD2 matches 9 bases. The trim removed 6 bases at V and 4 bases at J, leaving 7 bases unmatched. The CDR3 spans 16 residues. Germline V gives CDR1 MDHEN, CDR2 SYDVKM. The CDR3 bases are TGTGCCAGCAGCGAGGGACTAGCTGCCGGGGCCAACGTCCTGACTTTC. As protein: CASSEGLAAGANVLTF.

The sample holds many counts of this clonotype. The rearrangement uses TRBV4-1 and TRBJ2-7; TRBD2 is a possible D gene (5 bases). In germline, CDR1 is MGHRA, CDR2 YSYEKL. The CDR3 totals 14 residues. V dropped 3 bases and J dropped 4 bases, with 13 bases sitting between them. CDR3 DNA sequence: TGCGCCAGCAGCCAGAGGCCGGGATTTTACGAGCAGTACTTC. Translation: CASSQRPGFYEQYF.

This clonotype was seen at least ten times. This chain uses TRBV6-1 with TRBJ2-2; 7 bases map to TRBD2. Germline CDR1 reads MNHNS; CDR2 reads SASEGT. V shed 5 bases, J shed 6 bases, and the junction held 0 bases outside the gene matches. The CDR3 runs to 12 residues. The CDR3 protein is CASSREAGELFF. The DNA of the CDR3 is TGTGCCAGCAGTCGGGAGGCCGGGGAGCTGTTTTTT.

This clonotype was seen many times. The chain links TRBV6-2 or TRBV6-3 to TRBJ2-2; D is ambiguous. With 2 bases removed from V and 3 bases from J, the gap between germline ends came to 4 bases. CDR1 MNHEY and CDR2 SVGEGT come from the germline V gene. The CDR3 is 13 residues long. CDR3 residues: CASSYGDTGELFF. CDR3 in DNA: TGTGCCAGCAGTTACGGGGACACCGGGGAGCTGTTTTTT.

The rearrangement joins TRBV11-2 to TRBJ2-6, with a weak D call TRBD1 (5 bases). The CDR3 is 17 residues long. Trimming removed 3 bases at V and 0 bases at J, with 12 bases between. Per germline, CDR1 SGHAT and CDR2 FQNNGV. The CDR3 loop is CASSFEGQLSGANVLTF. DNA of the CDR3: TGTGCCAGCAGCTTCGAAGGACAACTCTCTGGGGCCAACGTCCTGACTTTC. Full variable domain (remainder filled in from reference TRBV11-2 and TRBJ2-6): EAGVAQSPRYKIIEKRQSVAFWCNPISGHATLYWYQQILGQGPKLLIQFQNNGVVDDSQLPKDRFSAERLKGVDSTLKIQPAKLEDSAVYLCASSFEGQLSGANVLTFGAGSRLTVL.

This clonotype was recorded at least ten times. V usage is TRBV6-1 and J usage is TRBJ2-7; D may match TRBD1 or TRBD2 (5 bases each). The CDR3 consists of 15 residues. The V end was cut by 6 bases, the J end by 2 bases, with 17 bases between. Germline V CDR1 and CDR2: MNHNS, SASEGT. The CDR3 DNA follows: TGTGCCAGCAGCGCCGGGACCAAAAAGACCTACGAGCAGTACTTC. It translates to CASSAGTKKTYEQYF.

This clonotype was observed at least ten times. The gene calls are TRBV5-1 and TRBJ2-5; the D gene is possibly TRBD2 (6 bases). The CDR3 spans 14 residues. The V and J ends lost 5 bases and 2 bases respectively, with 13 bases between them. Germline loops: CDR1 SGHRS, CDR2 YFSETQ. CDR3 residues: CASRYGGPQETQYF. The CDR3 DNA sequence: TGCGCCAGCAGATACGGGGGACCTCAAGAGACCCAGTACTTC.

At least ten counts were recorded for this clonotype. This sequence joins TRBV10-3 and TRBJ2-2; 7 bases fit TRBD1. CDR1 and CDR2 (germline): ENHRY, SYGVKD. The CDR3 runs to 15 residues. V trimming: 6 bases; J trimming: 2 bases; junction bases outside the gene matches: 6. CDR3 nucleotides: TGTGCCATCAGCTCCGGGACAGCCAACACCGGGGAGCTGTTTTTT. Translated: CAISSGTANTGELFF.

This clonotype occurred many times. The chain recombines TRBV28 with TRBJ2-5; possibly TRBD1 for D (6 bases). The CDR3 covers 15 residues. Trimming cost V 3 bases and J 1 base, with 12 bases left between them. Per germline, CDR1 MDHEN and CDR2 SYDVKM. The CDR3 region has the DNA TGTGCCAGCAGTTTCATTGGCAGGGGCCAAGAGACCCAGTACTTC. Translating gives CASSFIGRGQETQYF. Using reference TRBV28 and TRBJ2-5 for the parts outside the CDR3, the full variable domain is DVKVTQSSRYLVKRTGEKVFLECVQDMDHENMFWYRQDPGLGLRLIYFSYDVKMKEKGDIPEGYSVSREKKERFSLILESASTNQTSMYLCASSFIGRGQETQYFGPGTRLLVL.

A remark on this clonotype: A much larger clone lies one base from this, so it may be a read error. The rearrangement uses TRBV10-3 and TRBJ1-2, with a weak D call TRBD1 (6 bases). V lost 4 bases and J lost 13, with 19 bases in between. Germline values: CDR1 ENHRY, CDR2 SYGVKD. This CDR3 has 13 residues. The CDR3: CAISGTAPMAFTF. CDR3 coding DNA: TGTGCCATCAGTGGGACAGCCCCTATGGCCTTCACCTTC.

This clonotype was seen many times. The rearrangement joins TRBV28 to TRBJ2-7; maybe TRBD2 (6 bases). Trimming took 6 bases from V and 3 from J, leaving 24 bases between them. Germline V gives CDR1 MDHEN, CDR2 SYDVKM. The length of the CDR3 is 17 residues. For the CDR3, the DNA is TGTGCCAGCAGCCCCCCCACGGAAAGACTAGGACGCTACGAGCAGTACTTC. This gives the protein CASSPPTERLGRYEQYF.